One T cell receptor beta chain is described in this entry. In each PCR, synthetic TCR analog templates were spiked in. Sequencing used immunoSEQ multiplex PCR; TCRdb keeps in-frame clones, though not all of them. The sample comprises around 100,000 clones, more than 75% of which are singletons, and 2% to 2.5% rests with the top ten. This CDR3 spans 14 amino acids. Germline values: CDR1 SGHKS, CDR2 YYEKEE (reference sequence). V lost 0 bases to trimming and J lost 5 bases, with 11 bases between them. The source of the sample is a study of PD-L1 blockade in urothelial cancer. About the study: Analyses used blood from 3 weeks (second dose) and 6 weeks after treatment start.

Time point described: pretreatment peripheral blood. The chain couples TRBV5-5 to TRBJ1-1; D is possibly TRBD1 (5 bases). This TCR derives from a man in his sixties with urothelial cancer. Sequenced here: PBMCs, sampled around atezolizumab (anti-PD-L1) treatment. The CDR3 reads CASSLDAGRTEAFF. The CDR3 bases are TGTGCCAGCAGCTTGGATGCAGGGCGGACTGAAGCTTTCTTT.